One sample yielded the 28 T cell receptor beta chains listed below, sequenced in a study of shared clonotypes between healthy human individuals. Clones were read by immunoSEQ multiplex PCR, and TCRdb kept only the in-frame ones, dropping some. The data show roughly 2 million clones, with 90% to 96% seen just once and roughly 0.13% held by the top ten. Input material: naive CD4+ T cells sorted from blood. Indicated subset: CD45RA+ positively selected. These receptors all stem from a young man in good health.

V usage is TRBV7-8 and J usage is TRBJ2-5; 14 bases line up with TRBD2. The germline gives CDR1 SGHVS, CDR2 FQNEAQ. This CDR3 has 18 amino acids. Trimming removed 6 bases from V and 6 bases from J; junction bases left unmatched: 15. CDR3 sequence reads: CASSYGLAGGQGWKTQYF. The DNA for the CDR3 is TGTGCCAGCAGTTACGGACTAGCGGGGGGCCAGGGGTGGAAGACCCAGTACTTC. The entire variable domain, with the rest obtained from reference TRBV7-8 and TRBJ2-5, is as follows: GAGVSQSPRYKVAKRGQDVALRCDPISGHVSLFWYQQALGQGPEFLTYFQNEAQLDKSGLPSDRFFAERPEGSVSTLKIQRTQQEDSAVYLCASSYGLAGGQGWKTQYFGPGTRLLVL.

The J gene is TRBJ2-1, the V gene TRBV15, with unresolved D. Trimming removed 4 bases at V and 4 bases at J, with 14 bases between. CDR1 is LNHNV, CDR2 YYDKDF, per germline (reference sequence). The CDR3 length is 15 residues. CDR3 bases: TGTGCCACCAGCATAGAACACCAGCCATACAATGAGCAGTTCTTC. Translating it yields CATSIEHQPYNEQFF.

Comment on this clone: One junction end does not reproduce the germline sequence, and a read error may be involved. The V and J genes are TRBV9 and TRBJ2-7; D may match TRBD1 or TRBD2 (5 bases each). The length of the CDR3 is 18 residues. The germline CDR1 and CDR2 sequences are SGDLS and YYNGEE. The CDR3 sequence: CASSVFVMGPTSCNHTSF. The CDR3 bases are TGTGCCAGCAGCGTATTCGTAATGGGACCGACATCCTGTAATCATACTTCCTTC.

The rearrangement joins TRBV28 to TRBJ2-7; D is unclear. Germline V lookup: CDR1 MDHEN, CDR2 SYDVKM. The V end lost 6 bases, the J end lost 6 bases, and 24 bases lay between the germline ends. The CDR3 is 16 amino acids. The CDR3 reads CASSPMWILSLSEQYF. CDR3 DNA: TGTGCCAGCAGCCCTATGTGGATCCTTAGCCTTTCCGAGCAGTACTTC.

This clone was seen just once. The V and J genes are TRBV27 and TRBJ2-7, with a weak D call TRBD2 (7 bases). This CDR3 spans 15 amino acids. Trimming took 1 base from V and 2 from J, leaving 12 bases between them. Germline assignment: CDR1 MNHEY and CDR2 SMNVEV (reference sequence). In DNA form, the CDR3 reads TGTGCCAGCAGTTTATTAGGGGGGGACACCTACGAGCAGTACTTC. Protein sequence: CASSLLGGDTYEQYF.

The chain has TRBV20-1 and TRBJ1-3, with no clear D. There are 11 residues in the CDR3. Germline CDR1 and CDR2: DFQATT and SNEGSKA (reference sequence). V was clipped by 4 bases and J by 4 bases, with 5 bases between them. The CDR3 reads CSAKTGNTIYF. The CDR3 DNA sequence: TGCAGTGCTAAGACAGGAAACACCATATATTTT.

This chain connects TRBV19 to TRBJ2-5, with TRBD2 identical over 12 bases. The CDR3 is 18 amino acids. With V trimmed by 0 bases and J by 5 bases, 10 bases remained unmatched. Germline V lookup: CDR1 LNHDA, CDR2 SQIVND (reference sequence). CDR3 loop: CASSIDLLAGGSGETQYF. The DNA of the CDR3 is TGTGCCAGTAGTATAGATCTTCTAGCGGGGGGGAGTGGCGAGACCCAGTACTTC.

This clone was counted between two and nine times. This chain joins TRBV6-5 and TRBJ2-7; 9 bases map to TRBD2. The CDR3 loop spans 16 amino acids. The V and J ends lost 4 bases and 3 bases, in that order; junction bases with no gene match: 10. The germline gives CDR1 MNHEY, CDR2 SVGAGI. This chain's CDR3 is CASSFWREGHGYEQYF. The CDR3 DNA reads TGTGCCAGCAGTTTCTGGCGGGAGGGGCATGGCTACGAGCAGTACTTC.

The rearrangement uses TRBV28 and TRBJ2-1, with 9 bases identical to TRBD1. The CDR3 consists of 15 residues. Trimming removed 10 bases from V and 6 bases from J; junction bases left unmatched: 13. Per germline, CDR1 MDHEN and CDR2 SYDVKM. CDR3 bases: TGTGCCACCCAAACCCCCGGGACAGGGCGCAATGAGCAGTTCTTC. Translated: CATQTPGTGRNEQFF.

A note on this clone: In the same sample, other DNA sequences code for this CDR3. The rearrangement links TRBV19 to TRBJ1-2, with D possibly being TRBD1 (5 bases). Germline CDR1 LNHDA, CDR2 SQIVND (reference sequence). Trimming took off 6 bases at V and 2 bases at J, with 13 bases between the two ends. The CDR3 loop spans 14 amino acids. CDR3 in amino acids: CASRHRGGNYGYTF. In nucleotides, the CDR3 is TGTGCCAGTAGGCACCGTGGGGGGAACTATGGCTACACCTTC. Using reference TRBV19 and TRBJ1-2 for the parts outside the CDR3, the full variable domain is DGGITQSPKYLFRKEGQNVTLSCEQNLNHDAMYWYRQDPGQGLRLIYYSQIVNDFQKGDIAEGYSVSREKKESFPLTVTSAQKNPTAFYLCASRHRGGNYGYTFGSGTRLTVV.

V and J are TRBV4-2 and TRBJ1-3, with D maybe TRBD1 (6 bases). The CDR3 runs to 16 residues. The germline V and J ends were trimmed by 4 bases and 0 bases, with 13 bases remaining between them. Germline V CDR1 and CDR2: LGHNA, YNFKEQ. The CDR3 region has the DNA TGTGCCAGCAGCCGAACAGACAGGCTCTCTGGAAACACCATATATTTT. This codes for CASSRTDRLSGNTIYF.

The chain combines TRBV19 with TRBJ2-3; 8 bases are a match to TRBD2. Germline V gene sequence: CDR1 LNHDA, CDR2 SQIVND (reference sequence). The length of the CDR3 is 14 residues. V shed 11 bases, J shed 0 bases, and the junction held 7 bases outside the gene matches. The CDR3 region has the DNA TGTGCCTCGCGGCGGGAGGTTAGCACAGATACGCAGTATTTT. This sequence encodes CASRREVSTDTQYF.

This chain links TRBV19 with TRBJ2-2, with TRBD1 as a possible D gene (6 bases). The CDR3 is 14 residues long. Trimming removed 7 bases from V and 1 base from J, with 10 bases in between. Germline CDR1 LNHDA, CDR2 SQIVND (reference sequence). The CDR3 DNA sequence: TGTGCCAGTAAATCGGACAGGAACACCGGGGAGCTGTTTTTT. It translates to CASKSDRNTGELFF.

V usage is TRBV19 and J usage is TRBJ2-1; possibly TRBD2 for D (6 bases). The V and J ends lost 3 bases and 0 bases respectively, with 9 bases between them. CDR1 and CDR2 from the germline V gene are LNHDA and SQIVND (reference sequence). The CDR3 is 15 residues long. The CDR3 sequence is CASSMTRDSYNEQFF. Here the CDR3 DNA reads TGTGCCAGTAGTATGACTAGAGACTCCTACAATGAGCAGTTCTTC.

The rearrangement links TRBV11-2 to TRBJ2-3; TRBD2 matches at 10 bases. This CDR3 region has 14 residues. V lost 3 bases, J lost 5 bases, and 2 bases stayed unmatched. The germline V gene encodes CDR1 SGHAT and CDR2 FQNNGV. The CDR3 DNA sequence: TGTGCCAGCAGCTTTAGGACTAGCGGAGATACGCAGTATTTT. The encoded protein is CASSFRTSGDTQYF.

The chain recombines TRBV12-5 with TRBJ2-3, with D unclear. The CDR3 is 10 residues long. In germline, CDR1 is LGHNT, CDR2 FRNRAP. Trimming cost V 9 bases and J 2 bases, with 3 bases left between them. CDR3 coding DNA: TGTGCTAGCTTCACAGATACGCAGTATTTT. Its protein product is CASFTDTQYF. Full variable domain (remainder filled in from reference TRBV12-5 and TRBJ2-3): DARVTQTPRHKVTEMGQEVTMRCQPILGHNTVFWYRQTMMQGLELLAYFRNRAPLDDSGMPKDRFSAEMPDATLATLKIQPSEPRDSAVYFCASFTDTQYFGPGTRLTVL.

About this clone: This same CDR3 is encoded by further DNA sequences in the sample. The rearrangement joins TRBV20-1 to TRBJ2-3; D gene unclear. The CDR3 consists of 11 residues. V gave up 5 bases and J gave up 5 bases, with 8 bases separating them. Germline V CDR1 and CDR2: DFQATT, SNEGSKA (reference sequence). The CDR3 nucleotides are TGCAGTGCTGACCCCGGAGATACGCAGTATTTT. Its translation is CSADPGDTQYF.

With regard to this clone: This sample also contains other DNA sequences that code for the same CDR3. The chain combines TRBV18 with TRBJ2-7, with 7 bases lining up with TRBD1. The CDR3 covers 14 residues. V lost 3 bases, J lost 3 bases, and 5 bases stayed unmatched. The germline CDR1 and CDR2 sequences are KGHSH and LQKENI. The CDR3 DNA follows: TGTGCCAGCTCACCGAACCGGGACAGCTACGAGCAGTACTTC. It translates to CASSPNRDSYEQYF.

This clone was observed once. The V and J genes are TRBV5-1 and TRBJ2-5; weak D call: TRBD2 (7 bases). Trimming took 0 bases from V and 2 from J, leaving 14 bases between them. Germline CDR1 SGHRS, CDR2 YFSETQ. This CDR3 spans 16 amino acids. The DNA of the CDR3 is TGCGCCAGCAGCTTGGGCGGGGGCGGAACGCAAGAGACCCAGTACTTC. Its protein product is CASSLGGGGTQETQYF.

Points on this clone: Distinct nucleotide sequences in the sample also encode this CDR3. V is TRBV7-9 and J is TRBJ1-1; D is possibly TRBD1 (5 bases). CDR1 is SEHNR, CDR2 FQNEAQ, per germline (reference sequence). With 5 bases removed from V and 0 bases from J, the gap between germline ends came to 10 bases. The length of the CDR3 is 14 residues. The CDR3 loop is CASSLTGMNTEAFF. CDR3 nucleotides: TGTGCCAGCAGCCTAACAGGCATGAACACTGAAGCTTTCTTT. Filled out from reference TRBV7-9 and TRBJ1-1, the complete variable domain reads DTGVSQNPRHKITKRGQNVTFRCDPISEHNRLYWYRQTLGQGPEFLTYFQNEAQLEKSRLLSDRFSAERPKGSFSTLEIQRTEQGDSAMYLCASSLTGMNTEAFFGQGTRLTVV.

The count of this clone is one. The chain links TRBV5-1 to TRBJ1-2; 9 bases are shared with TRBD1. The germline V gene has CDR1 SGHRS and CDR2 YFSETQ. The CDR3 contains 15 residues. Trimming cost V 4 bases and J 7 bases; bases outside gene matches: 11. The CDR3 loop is CASSPLPGTGSGYTF. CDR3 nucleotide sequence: TGCGCCAGCAGCCCTCTCCCAGGGACAGGGAGTGGCTACACCTTC.

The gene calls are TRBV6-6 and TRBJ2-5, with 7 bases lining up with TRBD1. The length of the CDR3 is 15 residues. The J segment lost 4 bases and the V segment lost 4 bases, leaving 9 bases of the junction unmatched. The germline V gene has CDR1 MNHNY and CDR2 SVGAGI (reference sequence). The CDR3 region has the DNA TGTGCCAGCAGTTTAGGGGGCGAGGGTGGAGAGACCCAGTACTTC. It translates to CASSLGGEGGETQYF.

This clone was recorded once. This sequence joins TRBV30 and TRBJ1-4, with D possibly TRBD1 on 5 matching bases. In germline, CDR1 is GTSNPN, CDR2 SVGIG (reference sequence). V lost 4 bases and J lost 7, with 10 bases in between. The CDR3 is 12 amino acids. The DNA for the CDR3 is TGTGCCTGGAATGGGGGAAGTGAAAAACTGTTTTTT. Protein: CAWNGGSEKLFF.

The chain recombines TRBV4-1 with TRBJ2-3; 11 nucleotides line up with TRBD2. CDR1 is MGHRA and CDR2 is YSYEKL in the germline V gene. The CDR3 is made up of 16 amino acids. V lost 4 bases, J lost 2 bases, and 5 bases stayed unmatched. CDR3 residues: CASSPETSGITDTQYF. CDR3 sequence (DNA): TGCGCCAGCAGCCCGGAGACTAGCGGGATCACAGATACGCAGTATTTT.

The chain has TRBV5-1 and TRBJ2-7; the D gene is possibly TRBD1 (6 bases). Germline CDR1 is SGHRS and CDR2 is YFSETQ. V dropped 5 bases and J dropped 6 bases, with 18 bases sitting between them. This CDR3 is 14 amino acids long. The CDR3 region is CASSLAGAQFEQYF. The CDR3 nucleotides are TGCGCCAGCAGTTTAGCAGGGGCTCAGTTCGAGCAGTACTTC. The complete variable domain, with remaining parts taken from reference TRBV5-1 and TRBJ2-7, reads KAGVTQTPRYLIKTRGQQVTLSCSPISGHRSVSWYQQTPGQGLQFLFEYFSETQRNKGNFPGRFSGRQFSNSRSEMNVSTLELGDSALYLCASSLAGAQFEQYFGPGTRLTVT.

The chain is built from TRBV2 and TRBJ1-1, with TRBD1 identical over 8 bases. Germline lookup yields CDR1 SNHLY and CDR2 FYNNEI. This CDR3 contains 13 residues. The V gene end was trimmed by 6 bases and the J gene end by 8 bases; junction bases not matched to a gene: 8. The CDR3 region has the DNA TGTGCCAGCAGAGGGGAGAGGACAGGGGAAGCTTTCTTT. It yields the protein CASRGERTGEAFF.

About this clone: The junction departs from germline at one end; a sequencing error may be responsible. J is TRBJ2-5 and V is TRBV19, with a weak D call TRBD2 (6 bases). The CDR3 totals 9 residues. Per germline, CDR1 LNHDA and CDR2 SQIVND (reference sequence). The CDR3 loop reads CAGKGLQHF. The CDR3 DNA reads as TGTGCCGGAAAGGGACTGCAGCACTTC.

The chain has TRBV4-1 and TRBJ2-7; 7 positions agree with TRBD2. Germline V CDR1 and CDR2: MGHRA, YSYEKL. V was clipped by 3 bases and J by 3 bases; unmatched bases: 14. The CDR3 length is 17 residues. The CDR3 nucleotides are TGCGCCAGCAGCCAGTTTGTTCTGGGCGGGGGAGGCTACGAGCAGTACTTC. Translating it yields CASSQFVLGGGGYEQYF.